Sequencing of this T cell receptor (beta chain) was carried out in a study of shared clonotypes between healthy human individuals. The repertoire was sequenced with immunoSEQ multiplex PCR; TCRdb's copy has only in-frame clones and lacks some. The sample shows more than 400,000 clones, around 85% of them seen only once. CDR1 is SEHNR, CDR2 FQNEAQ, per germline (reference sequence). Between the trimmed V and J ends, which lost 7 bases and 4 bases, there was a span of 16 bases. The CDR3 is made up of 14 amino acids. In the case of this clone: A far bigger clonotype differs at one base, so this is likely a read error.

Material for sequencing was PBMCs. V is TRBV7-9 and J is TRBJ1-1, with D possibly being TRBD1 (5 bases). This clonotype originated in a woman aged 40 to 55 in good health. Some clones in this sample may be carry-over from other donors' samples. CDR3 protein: CASISYRSITEAFF. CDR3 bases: TGTGCCAGCATCTCTTACAGGAGCATCACTGAAGCTTTCTTT.